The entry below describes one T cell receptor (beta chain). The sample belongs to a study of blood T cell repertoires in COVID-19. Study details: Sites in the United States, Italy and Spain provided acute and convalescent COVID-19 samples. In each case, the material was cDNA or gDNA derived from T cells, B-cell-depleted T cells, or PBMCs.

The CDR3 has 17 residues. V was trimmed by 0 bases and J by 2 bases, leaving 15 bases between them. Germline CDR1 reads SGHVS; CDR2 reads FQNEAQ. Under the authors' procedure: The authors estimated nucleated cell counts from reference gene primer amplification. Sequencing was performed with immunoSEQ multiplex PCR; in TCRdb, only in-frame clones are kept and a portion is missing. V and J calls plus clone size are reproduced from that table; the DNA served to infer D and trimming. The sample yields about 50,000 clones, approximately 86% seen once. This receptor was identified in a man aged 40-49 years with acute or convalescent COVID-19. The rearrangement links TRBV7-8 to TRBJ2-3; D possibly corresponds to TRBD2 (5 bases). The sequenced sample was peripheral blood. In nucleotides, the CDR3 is TGTGCCAGCAGCTTAGCGGGAGAGATGTCCCCCACAGATACGCAGTATTTT. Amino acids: CASSLAGEMSPTDTQYF.